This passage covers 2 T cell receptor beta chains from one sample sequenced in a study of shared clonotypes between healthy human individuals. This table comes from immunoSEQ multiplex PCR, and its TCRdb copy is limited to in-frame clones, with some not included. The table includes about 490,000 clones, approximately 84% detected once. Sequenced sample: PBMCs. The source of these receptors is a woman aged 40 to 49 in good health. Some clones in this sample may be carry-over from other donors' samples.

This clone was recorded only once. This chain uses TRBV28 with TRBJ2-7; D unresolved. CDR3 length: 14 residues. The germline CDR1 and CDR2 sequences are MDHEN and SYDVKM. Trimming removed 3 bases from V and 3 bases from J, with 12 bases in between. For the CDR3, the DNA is TGTGCCAGCAGTTTCACATCGGCCTACTACGAGCAGTACTTC. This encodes CASSFTSAYYEQYF.

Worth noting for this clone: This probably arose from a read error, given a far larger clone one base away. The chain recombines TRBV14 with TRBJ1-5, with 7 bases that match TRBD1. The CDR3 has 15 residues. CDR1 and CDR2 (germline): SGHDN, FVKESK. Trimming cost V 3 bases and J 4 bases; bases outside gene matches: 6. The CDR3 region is CASSQRQGGNQPQHF. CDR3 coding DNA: TGTGCCAGCAGCCAGCGGCAGGGGGGGAATCAGCCCCAGCATTTT.